The TCR beta chain described here comes from a study of cytomegalovirus exposure and HLA in healthy donors. Findings of the study overall: Information on immune exposure was restricted to one variable (CMV serostatus). Cytomegalovirus-associated TCR beta chains were listed, numbering 150 to 200. The authors confirmed in vitro that three CMV-associated chains were specific for CMV antigens. High sensitivity and specificity were reportedly achieved when the classifier diagnosed cytomegalovirus status.

Researchers ran the PCR with 60 Vbeta and 13 Jbeta primers. Sequencing was performed with immunoSEQ multiplex PCR; in TCRdb, only in-frame clones are kept and a portion is missing. The sample holds under 200,000 clones, roughly two thirds seen once. About this clone: The antigen is undetermined.

This CDR3 has 13 amino acids. Germline lookup yields CDR1 SNHLY and CDR2 FYNNEI. Trimming left V 2 bases short and J 8 bases short, with 12 bases between. The chain recombines TRBV2 with TRBJ1-2; possible D gene TRBD1, 5 bases. The source of this sequence is a young woman in good health and CMV-seronegative. Source material: PBMCs. This CDR3 is CASSESRAGGYTF. CDR3 DNA: TGTGCCAGCAGTGAATCCAGGGCAGGCGGCTACACCTTC.